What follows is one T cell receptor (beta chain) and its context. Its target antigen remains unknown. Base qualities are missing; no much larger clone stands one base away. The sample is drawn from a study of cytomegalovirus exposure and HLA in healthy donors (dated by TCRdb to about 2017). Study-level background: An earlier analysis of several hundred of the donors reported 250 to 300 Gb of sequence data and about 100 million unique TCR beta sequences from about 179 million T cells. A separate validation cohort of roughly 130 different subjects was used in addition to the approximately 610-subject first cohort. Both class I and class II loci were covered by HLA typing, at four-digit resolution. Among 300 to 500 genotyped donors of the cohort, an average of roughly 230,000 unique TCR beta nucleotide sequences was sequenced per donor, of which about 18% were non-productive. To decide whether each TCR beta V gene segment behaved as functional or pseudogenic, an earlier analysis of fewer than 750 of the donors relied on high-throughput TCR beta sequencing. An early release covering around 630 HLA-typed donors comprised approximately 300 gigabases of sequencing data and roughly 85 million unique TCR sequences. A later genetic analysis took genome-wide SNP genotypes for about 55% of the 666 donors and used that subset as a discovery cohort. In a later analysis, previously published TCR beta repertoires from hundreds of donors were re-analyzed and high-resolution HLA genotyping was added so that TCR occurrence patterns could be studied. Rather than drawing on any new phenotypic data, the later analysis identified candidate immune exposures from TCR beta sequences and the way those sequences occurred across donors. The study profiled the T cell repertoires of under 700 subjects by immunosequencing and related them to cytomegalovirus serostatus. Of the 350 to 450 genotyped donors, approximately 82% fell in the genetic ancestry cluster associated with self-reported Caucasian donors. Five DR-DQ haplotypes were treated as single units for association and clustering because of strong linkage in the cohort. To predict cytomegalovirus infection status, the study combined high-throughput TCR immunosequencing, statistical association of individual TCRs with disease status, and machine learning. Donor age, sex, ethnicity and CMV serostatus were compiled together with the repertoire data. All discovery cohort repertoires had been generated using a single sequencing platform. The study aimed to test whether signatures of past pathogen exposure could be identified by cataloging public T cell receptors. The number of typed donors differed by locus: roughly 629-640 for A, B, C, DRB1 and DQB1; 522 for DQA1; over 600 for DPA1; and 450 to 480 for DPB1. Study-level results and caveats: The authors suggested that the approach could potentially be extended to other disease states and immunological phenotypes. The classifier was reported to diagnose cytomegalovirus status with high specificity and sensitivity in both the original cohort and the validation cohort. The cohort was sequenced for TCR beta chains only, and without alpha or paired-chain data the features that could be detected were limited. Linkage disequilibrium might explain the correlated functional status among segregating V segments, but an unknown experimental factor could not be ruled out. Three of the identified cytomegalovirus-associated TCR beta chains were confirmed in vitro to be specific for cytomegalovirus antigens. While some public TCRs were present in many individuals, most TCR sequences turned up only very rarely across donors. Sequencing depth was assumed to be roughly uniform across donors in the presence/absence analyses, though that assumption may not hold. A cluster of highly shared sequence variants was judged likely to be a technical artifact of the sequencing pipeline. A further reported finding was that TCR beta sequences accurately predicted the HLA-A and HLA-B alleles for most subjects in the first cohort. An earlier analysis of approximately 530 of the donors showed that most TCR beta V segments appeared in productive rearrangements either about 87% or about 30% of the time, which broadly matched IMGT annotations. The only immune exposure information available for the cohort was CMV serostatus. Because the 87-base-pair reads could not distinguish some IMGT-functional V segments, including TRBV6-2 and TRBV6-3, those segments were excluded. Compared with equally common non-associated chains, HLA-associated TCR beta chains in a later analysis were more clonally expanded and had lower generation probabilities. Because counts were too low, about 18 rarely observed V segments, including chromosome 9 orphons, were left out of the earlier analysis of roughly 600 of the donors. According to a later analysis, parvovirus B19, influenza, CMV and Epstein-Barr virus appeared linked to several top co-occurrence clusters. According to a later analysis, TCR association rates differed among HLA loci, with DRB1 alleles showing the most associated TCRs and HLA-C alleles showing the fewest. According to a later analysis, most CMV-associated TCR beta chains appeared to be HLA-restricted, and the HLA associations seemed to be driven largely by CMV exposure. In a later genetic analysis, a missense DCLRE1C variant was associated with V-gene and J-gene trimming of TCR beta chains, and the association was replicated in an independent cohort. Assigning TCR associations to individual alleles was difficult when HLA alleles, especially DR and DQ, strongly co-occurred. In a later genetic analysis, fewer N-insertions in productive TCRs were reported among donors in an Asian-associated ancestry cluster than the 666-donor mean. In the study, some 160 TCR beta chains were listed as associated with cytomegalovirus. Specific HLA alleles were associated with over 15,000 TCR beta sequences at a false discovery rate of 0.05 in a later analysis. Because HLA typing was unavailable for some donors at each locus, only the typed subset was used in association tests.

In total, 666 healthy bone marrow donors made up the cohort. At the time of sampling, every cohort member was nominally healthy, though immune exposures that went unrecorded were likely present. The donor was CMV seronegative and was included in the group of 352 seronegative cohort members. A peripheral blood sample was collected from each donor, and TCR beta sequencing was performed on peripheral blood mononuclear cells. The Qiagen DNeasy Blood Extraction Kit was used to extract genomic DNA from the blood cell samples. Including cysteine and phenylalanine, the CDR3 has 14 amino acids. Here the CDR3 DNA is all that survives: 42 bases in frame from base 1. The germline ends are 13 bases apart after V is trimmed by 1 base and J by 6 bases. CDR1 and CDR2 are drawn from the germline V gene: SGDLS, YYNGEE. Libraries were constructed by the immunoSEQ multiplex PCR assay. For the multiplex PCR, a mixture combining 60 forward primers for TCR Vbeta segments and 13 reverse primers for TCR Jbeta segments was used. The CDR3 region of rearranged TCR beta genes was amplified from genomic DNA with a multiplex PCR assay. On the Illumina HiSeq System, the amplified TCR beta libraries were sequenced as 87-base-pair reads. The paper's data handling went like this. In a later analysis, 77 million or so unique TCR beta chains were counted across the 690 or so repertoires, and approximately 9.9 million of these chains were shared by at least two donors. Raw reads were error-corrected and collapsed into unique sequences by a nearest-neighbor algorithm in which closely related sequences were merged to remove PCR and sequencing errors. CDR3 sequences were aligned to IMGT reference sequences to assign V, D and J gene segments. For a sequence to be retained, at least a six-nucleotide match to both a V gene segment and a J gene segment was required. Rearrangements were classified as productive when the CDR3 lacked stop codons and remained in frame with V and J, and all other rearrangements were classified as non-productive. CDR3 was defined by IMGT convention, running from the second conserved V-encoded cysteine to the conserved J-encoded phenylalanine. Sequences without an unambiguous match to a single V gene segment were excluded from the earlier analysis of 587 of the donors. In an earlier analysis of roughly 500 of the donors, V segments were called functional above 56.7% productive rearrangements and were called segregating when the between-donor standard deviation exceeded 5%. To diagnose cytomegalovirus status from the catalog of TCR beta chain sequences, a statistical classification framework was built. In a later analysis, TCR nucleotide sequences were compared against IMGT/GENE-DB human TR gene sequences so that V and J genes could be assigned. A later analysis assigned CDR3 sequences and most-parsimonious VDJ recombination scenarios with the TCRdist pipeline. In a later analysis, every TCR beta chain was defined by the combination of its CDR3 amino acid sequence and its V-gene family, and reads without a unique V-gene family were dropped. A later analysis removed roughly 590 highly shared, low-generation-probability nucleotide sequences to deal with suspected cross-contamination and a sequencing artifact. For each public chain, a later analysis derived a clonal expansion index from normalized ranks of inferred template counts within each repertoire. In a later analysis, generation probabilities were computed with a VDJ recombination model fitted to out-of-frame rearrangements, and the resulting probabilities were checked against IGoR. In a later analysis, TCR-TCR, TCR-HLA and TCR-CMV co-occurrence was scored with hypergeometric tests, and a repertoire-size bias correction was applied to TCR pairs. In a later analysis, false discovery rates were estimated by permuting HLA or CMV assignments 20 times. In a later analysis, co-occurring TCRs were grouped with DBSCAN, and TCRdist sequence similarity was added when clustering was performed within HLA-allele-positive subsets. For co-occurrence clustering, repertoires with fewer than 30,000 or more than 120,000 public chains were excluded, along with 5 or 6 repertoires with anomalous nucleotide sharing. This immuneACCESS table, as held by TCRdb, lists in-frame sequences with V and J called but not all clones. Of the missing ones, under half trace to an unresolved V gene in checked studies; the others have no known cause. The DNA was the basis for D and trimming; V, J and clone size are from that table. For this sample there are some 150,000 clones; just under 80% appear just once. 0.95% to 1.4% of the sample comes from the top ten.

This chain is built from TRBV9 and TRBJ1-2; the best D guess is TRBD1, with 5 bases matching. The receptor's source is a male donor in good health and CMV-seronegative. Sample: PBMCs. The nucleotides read TGTGCCAGCAGCGTAACCGGGGGAGACAATGGCTACACCTTC. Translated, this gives CASSVTGGDNGYTF.